Each of the 8 T cell receptor beta chains below was sequenced from the same sample in a study of shared clonotypes between healthy human individuals. Produced via immunoSEQ multiplex PCR; TCRdb's table is partial and in-frame only. This table holds some 1.5 million clones, around 97% found once. The sample was naive CD4+ T cells sorted from blood. Subset meaning: CD45RA+ positively selected. These receptors were collected from a man aged 25 to 40 in good health.

The rearrangement uses TRBV10-3 and TRBJ2-3; D is perhaps TRBD2 (6 bases). V lost 2 bases and J lost 2, with 11 bases in between. The CDR3 spans 15 residues. In germline, CDR1 is ENHRY, CDR2 SYGVKD. CDR3 DNA sequence: TGTGCCATCAGTGAGACCGGGACTTACACAGATACGCAGTATTTT. Translation gives CAISETGTYTDTQYF.

This chain links TRBV6-5 with TRBJ2-7; D is ambiguous. V was cut by 4 bases and J by 1 base, with 17 bases left in between. Germline CDR1 MNHEY, CDR2 SVGAGI. This CDR3 region has 16 residues. The CDR3 reads CASSSLRVDRSYEQYF. Here the CDR3 DNA reads TGTGCCAGCAGTTCCCTCCGAGTGGACCGTTCCTACGAGCAGTACTTC.

The chain combines TRBV4-2 with TRBJ2-5; a weak D match, TRBD1 (6 bases). Germline V gene lookup returns CDR1 LGHNA and CDR2 YNFKEQ. V lost 5 bases to trimming and J lost 11 bases, with 27 bases between them. CDR3 size: 16 residues. In DNA, the CDR3 is TGTGCCAGCAGCTTCGGTCCAGGGGCTTATTGGATGGAGCAGTACTTC. Protein sequence: CASSFGPGAYWMEQYF.

This chain's CDR3 is CASSSGTSGTGELFF. The DNA for the CDR3 is TGTGCCAGCAGCTCAGGGACTAGCGGCACCGGGGAGCTGTTTTTT. The chain is built from TRBV7-7 and TRBJ2-2; 11 bases are shared with TRBD2. V was pared by 4 bases and J by 4 bases, with 2 bases of the junction left unmatched. The CDR3 runs to 15 residues. Per germline, CDR1 SSHAT and CDR2 FNYEAQ (reference sequence).

This rearrangement joins TRBV6-6 to TRBJ1-1; D remains ambiguous. The CDR3 is made up of 14 amino acids. V was trimmed by 7 bases and J by 1 base, leaving 13 bases between them. Germline lookup yields CDR1 MNHNY and CDR2 SVGAGI (reference sequence). CDR3 in DNA: TGTGCCAGCACCCACCCCCCACCGAACACTGAAGCTTTCTTT. Its translation: CASTHPPPNTEAFF.

The chain links TRBV7-9 to TRBJ2-1, with TRBD2 identical over 11 bases. Trimming at V came to 6 bases and at J to 6 bases, leaving 4 bases not matched to a gene. The germline CDR1 and CDR2 sequences are SEHNR and FQNEAQ (reference sequence). The CDR3 extends over 14 amino acids. The CDR3 region has the DNA TGTGCCAGCAGTGGACTAGCGGGTATCAATGAGCAGTTCTTC. Translating gives CASSGLAGINEQFF. The full variable domain, in which reference TRBV7-9 and TRBJ2-1 provide the parts outside the CDR3, is DTGVSQNPRHKITKRGQNVTFRCDPISEHNRLYWYRQTLGQGPEFLTYFQNEAQLEKSRLLSDRFSAERPKGSFSTLEIQRTEQGDSAMYLCASSGLAGINEQFFGPGTRLTVL.

A word on this clone: This CDR3 is also generated by other DNA sequences in the sample. This chain connects TRBV2 to TRBJ2-2; the D gene is possibly TRBD1 (5 bases). V lost 7 bases and J lost 5, with 5 bases in between. The germline V gene has CDR1 SNHLY and CDR2 FYNNEI. The CDR3 consists of 11 residues. The CDR3 region is CASTGTGELFF. The CDR3 region has the DNA TGTGCCAGCACAGGGACCGGGGAGCTGTTTTTT. Full variable domain (rest looked up from reference TRBV2 and TRBJ2-2): EPEVTQTPSHQVTQMGQEVILRCVPISNHLYFYWYRQILGQKVEFLVSFYNNEISEKSEIFDDQFSVERPDGSNFTLKIRSTKLEDSAMYFCASTGTGELFFGEGSRLTVL.

V and J are TRBV5-6 and TRBJ2-2; D remains ambiguous. From germline, CDR1 is SGHDT and CDR2 YYEEEE. This CDR3 spans 12 amino acids. V was clipped by 2 bases and J by 6 bases, with 5 bases between them. The CDR3 nucleotides read TGTGCCAGCAGCTTTACGTCCGGGGAGCTGTTTTTT. Residues: CASSFTSGELFF.